Each of the 21 T cell receptor beta chains below was sequenced from the same sample in a study of cytomegalovirus exposure and HLA in healthy donors. Both 60 Vbeta primers and 13 Jbeta primers went into the PCR. Produced via immunoSEQ multiplex PCR; TCRdb's table is partial and in-frame only. The table shows some 180,000 clones, with approximately 11% occurring only once. What was sequenced was PBMCs. The receptor set was obtained from a man in his fifties in good health and CMV-seropositive.

This clone has a handful of counts. The rearrangement joins TRBV29-1 to TRBJ1-5; D call uncertain. The germline V gene has CDR1 SQVTM and CDR2 ANQGSEA. Trimming removed 2 bases from V and 4 bases from J, with 9 bases in between. CDR3 size: 13 residues. CDR3 DNA sequence: TGCAGCGTTGAATTGGGAGCTAATCAGCCCCAGCATTTT. It codes for CSVELGANQPQHF.

V and J are TRBV7-3 and TRBJ2-5; maybe TRBD2 (6 bases). Germline V CDR1 and CDR2: SGHTA, FQGTGA. CDR3 length: 13 residues. The V end was cut by 5 bases, the J end by 7 bases, with 14 bases between. CDR3: CASSTNKAGTQYF. The CDR3 coding sequence is TGTGCCAGCAGCACAAACAAAGCGGGGACCCAGTACTTC.

J is TRBJ1-2 and V is TRBV9, with a tentative D call TRBD1 (6 bases). Between the trimmed V and J ends, which lost 4 bases and 2 bases, there was a span of 12 bases. Germline V CDR1 and CDR2: SGDLS, YYNGEE. The length of the CDR3 is 14 residues. In DNA form, the CDR3 reads TGTGCCAGCAGCCTCGGGGGGGCCAACTATGGCTACACCTTC. Its protein product is CASSLGGANYGYTF.

This clone was found a few times. V and J are TRBV6-5 and TRBJ1-4, with D unclear. This CDR3 is 11 amino acids long. Germline CDR1 reads MNHEY; CDR2 reads SVGAGI. Trimming removed 6 bases at V and 4 bases at J, with 3 bases between. CDR3 region: CASSNNEKLFF. DNA of the CDR3: TGTGCCAGCAGCAATAATGAAAAACTGTTTTTT.

The chain joins TRBV15 to TRBJ1-2; D perhaps matches TRBD1 (5 bases). Trimming took off 1 base at V and 2 bases at J, with 8 bases between the two ends. CDR1 is LNHNV, CDR2 YYDKDF, per germline (reference sequence). CDR3 length equals 14 residues. The CDR3 reads CATSRAGNNYGYTF. CDR3 in DNA: TGTGCCACCAGCAGAGCAGGGAACAACTATGGCTACACCTTC.

This clone was counted a few times. The chain links TRBV7-2 to TRBJ2-5; 7 nucleotides line up with TRBD1. The CDR3 is 13 residues long. Germline lookup yields CDR1 SGHTA and CDR2 FQGNSA. The V segment lost 5 bases and the J segment 3 bases; nucleotides outside the gene matches: 3. CDR3 nucleotide sequence: TGTGCCAGCAGCCCCGGACAGGAAGAGACCCAGTACTTC. Translation: CASSPGQEETQYF.

This clone was observed a handful of times. V gene TRBV28 combines with J gene TRBJ1-2; D perhaps matches TRBD1 (5 bases). V was shortened by 2 bases and J by 4 bases, with 14 bases between the two germline ends. CDR3 length: 15 residues. The V gene's germline CDR1 is MDHEN and CDR2 SYDVKM. Here the CDR3 reads CASSLRGSRAYGYTF. In DNA, the CDR3 is TGTGCCAGCAGTTTAAGGGGCAGCCGTGCCTATGGCTACACCTTC.

This clone was observed a handful of times. The chain couples TRBV10-1 to TRBJ1-2; D is possibly TRBD1 (5 bases). V was trimmed by 6 bases and J by 8 bases, leaving 19 bases between them. The germline gives CDR1 WNHNN, CDR2 SYGVQD (reference sequence). The CDR3 is 14 amino acids. The CDR3 reads CASSTSTAVGGYTF. CDR3 DNA: TGCGCCAGCAGCACCTCGACAGCCGTCGGGGGCTACACCTTC.

The chain links TRBV6-5 to TRBJ2-1; 9 bases line up with TRBD2. CDR3 length: 16 amino acids. Germline V gene data show CDR1 as MNHEY and CDR2 as SVGAGI. V dropped 3 bases and J dropped 3; count of bases not matched to a gene: 6. The CDR3 bases are TGTGCCAGCAGTTATGATGGGACTAGCAACTACAATGAGCAGTTCTTC. This codes for CASSYDGTSNYNEQFF.

In this sample, this clone turned up a few times. The chain carries TRBV7-2 and TRBJ1-3; weak D call: TRBD1 (5 bases). Germline assignment: CDR1 SGHTA and CDR2 FQGNSA. Trimming pared 7 bases from V and 6 bases from J, leaving 10 bases between. The CDR3 runs 12 residues. The CDR3 protein is CASTQGANTIYF. The CDR3 nucleotides are TGTGCCAGCACCCAAGGGGCAAACACCATATATTTT.

The chain carries TRBV11-2 and TRBJ1-1; D unresolved. There are 14 residues in the CDR3. Trimming pared 5 bases from V and 1 base from J, leaving 11 bases between. Germline V gene data show CDR1 as SGHAT and CDR2 as FQNNGV. For the CDR3, the DNA is TGTGCCAGCAGCCCCTCTGGAGAGAACACTGAAGCTTTCTTT. The encoded protein is CASSPSGENTEAFF.

This chain uses TRBV18 with TRBJ2-5; D unresolved. The V gene's germline CDR1 is KGHSH and CDR2 LQKENI. V gave up 5 bases and J gave up 3 bases, with 4 bases separating them. This CDR3 has 11 residues. The CDR3 region is CASSFEETQYF. CDR3 nucleotides: TGTGCCAGCTCATTCGAAGAGACCCAGTACTTC.

This clone was observed a handful of times. The rearrangement joins TRBV9 to TRBJ2-5; 9 bases align to TRBD2. Germline trimming cut 0 bases from V and 1 base from J; bases unmatched to any gene: 1. The germline CDR1 and CDR2 sequences are SGDLS and YYNGEE. CDR3 size: 15 residues. CDR3 DNA: TGTGCCAGCAGCGTAGTTAGCGGGGGCCAAGAGACCCAGTACTTC. This gives the protein CASSVVSGGQETQYF.

V gene TRBV4-3 combines with J gene TRBJ2-5, with TRBD2 matching over 11 bases. Trimming cost V 4 bases and J 2 bases; bases outside gene matches: 6. The V gene's germline CDR1 is LGHNA and CDR2 YSLEER. The CDR3 consists of 16 residues. CDR3 in amino acids: CASSPGSGGGQETQYF. In DNA, the CDR3 is TGCGCCAGCAGCCCAGGTAGCGGGGGGGGACAAGAGACCCAGTACTTC.

This clone came up a few times. The chain links TRBV4-1 to TRBJ2-5; 9 bases are a match to TRBD2. The germline CDR1 and CDR2 sequences are MGHRA and YSYEKL. The CDR3 has 15 residues. V was clipped by 3 bases and J by 5 bases; unmatched bases: 7. CDR3 DNA sequence: TGCGCCAGCAGCCAGCGGGGACTAGCTGGTGAGACCCAGTACTTC. The encoded protein is CASSQRGLAGETQYF.

This clone has just a few counts. The chain links TRBV5-4 to TRBJ2-5, with 14 nucleotides matching TRBD2. The CDR3 spans 16 residues. Germline CDR1 is SGHNT and CDR2 is YYREEE (reference sequence). Trimming cost V 3 bases and J 2 bases; bases outside gene matches: 3. The CDR3 region has the DNA TGTGCCAGCAGCTCCAGACTAGCGGGGGGGCAAGAGACCCAGTACTTC. It specifies CASSSRLAGGQETQYF. The entire variable domain, with the rest obtained from reference TRBV5-4 and TRBJ2-5, is as follows: ETGVTQSPTHLIKTRGQQVTLRCSSQSGHNTVSWYQQALGQGPQFIFQYYREEENGRGNFPPRFSGLQFPNYSSELNVNALELDDSALYLCASSSRLAGGQETQYFGPGTRLLVL.

J is TRBJ1-3 and V is TRBV28, with D maybe TRBD1 (5 bases). Germline loops: CDR1 MDHEN, CDR2 SYDVKM. This CDR3 region has 15 residues. The germline V and J ends were trimmed by 7 bases and 4 bases, with 17 bases remaining between them. The CDR3 nucleotides read TGTGCCAGCACTCGACCGCGGGGGAACGGAAACACCATATATTTT. Translation: CASTRPRGNGNTIYF.

The CDR3 sequence is CASSFSGGNQPQHF. The CDR3 nucleotides read TGTGCCAGCAGCTTTTCGGGGGGAAATCAGCCCCAGCATTTT. This chain uses TRBV11-2 with TRBJ1-5, with D perhaps TRBD1 (5 bases). The germline V and J ends were trimmed by 3 bases and 4 bases, with 10 bases remaining between them. The CDR3 is 14 residues long. Germline CDR1 is SGHAT and CDR2 is FQNNGV.

The genes are TRBV2 and TRBJ2-7; D perhaps matches TRBD2 (5 bases). Between the trimmed V and J ends, which lost 7 bases and 3 bases, there was a span of 10 bases. CDR1 and CDR2 from the germline V gene are SNHLY and FYNNEI. The CDR3 loop spans 12 amino acids. CDR3 sequence: CASTEGRYEQYF. The CDR3 nucleotides are TGTGCCAGCACCGAGGGCCGCTACGAGCAGTACTTC.

This clone was detected many times. The chain joins TRBV11-3 to TRBJ1-4; D is undetermined. Germline assignment: CDR1 SGHNT and CDR2 YENEEA. V lost 6 bases to trimming and J lost 8 bases, with 16 bases between them. CDR3 size: 14 residues. This CDR3 is CASSHTGGGEKLFF. The CDR3 DNA reads as TGTGCCAGCAGTCACACTGGTGGAGGCGAAAAACTGTTTTTT.

The chain joins TRBV7-2 to TRBJ2-4, with TRBD1 matching 11 bases. The germline CDR1 and CDR2 sequences are SGHTA and FQGNSA. The junction had 2 bases not matched to a gene; V was cut back by 6 bases and J by 7 bases. The CDR3 sequence is 13 residues long. The CDR3 region is CASRWTGGNIQYF. In nucleotides, the CDR3 is TGTGCCAGCAGATGGACAGGGGGCAACATTCAGTACTTC.